This record covers a single TCR beta chain. Its antigen is still unknown. The sample is drawn from a study of naive and memory T cell subsets. An equimolar mix of two oligonucleotides served as the beta constant-region primer for TRBC1 and TRBC2. An oligonucleotide with the SP2 primer and a 12-nucleotide UMI was ligated to the cDNA 3' end. One entry per CDR3 protein results from TCRdb running MiXCR on the UMI-ligation and nested PCR reads. The sample has about 80,000 distinct CDR3 sequences, around 13% seen once. Points from the study as a whole: From naive to CM, EM and EMRA, diversity decreased and Gini increased. In naive cells, over 95% of TCR sequences were seen only once.

Trimming left V 5 bases short and J 7 bases short, with 21 bases between. The CDR3 loop spans 16 amino acids. CDR1 and CDR2 from the germline V gene are KGHSH and LQKENI. This TCR came from a human donor in good health. This chain joins TRBV18 and TRBJ2-4, with D possibly matching TRBD2 (6 bases). What was sequenced was central memory CD4+ T cells from blood. The CDR3 loop reads CASSGGERARVNIQYF. The CDR3 nucleotides are TGTGCCAGCTCAGGGGGTGAGCGGGCAAGGGTGAACATTCAGTACTTC. Combining the CDR3 with reference TRBV18 and TRBJ2-4 gives the whole variable domain NAGVMQNPRHLVRRRGQEARLRCSPMKGHSHVYWYRQLPEEGLKFMVYLQKENIIDESGMPKERFSAEFPKEGPSILRIQQVVRGDSAAYFCASSGGERARVNIQYFGAGTRLSVL.